The 7 T cell receptor beta chains below come from one sample, sequenced in a study of CD8 T cells in Susac syndrome. The authors reverse transcribed about 0.5 to 1 ug RNA with random hexamers. TCRdb reprocessed the immunoSEQ multiplex PCR reads with MiXCR, giving one entry per CDR3 protein. The data hold some 47,000 distinct CDR3 sequences, with 80% to 95% observed a single time. Sample: CD8+ T cells from PBMCs. Receptors originate from a human donor in good health.

The CDR3 reads CASSHNDLGLPRTEAFF. The CDR3 nucleotides read TGTGCCAGTAGTCATAATGATCTTGGACTCCCGCGCACTGAAGCTTTCTTT. The rearrangement joins TRBV19 to TRBJ1-1; no reliable D call. CDR1 is LNHDA, CDR2 SQIVND, per germline (reference sequence). This CDR3 is built from 17 residues. V shed 5 bases and J shed 4 bases, with 23 bases lying between them.

This clonotype has just a few counts. J is TRBJ2-7 and V is TRBV7-2; D unclear. The CDR3 sequence is 12 residues long. Germline values: CDR1 SGHTA, CDR2 FQGNSA. V was trimmed by 1 base and J by 5 bases, leaving 6 bases between them. CDR3 DNA sequence: TGTGCCAGCAGCTTAGTCCGGGACGAGCAGTACTTC. It specifies CASSLVRDEQYF.

The chain couples TRBV6-2 or TRBV6-3 to TRBJ2-1; unclear D gene. Germline loops: CDR1 MNHEY, CDR2 SVGEGT. The CDR3 runs 15 residues. The V end was cut by 7 bases, the J end by 2 bases, with 15 bases between. In nucleotides, the CDR3 is TGTGCCAGCACCTCCACGGACGTTGCCTACAATGAGCAGTTCTTC. This sequence encodes CASTSTDVAYNEQFF.

The chain recombines TRBV2 with TRBJ1-2, with D unclear. Trimming removed 1 base at V and 1 base at J, with 10 bases between. The CDR3 has 15 amino acids. The germline gives CDR1 SNHLY, CDR2 FYNNEI. The CDR3 sequence: CASSEGHPFNYGYTF. The DNA for the CDR3 is TGTGCCAGCAGTGAAGGGCACCCATTTAACTATGGCTACACCTTC.

This chain connects TRBV25-1 to TRBJ1-2, with D uncertain. The CDR3 runs 12 residues. The germline V and J ends were trimmed by 7 bases and 6 bases, with 12 bases remaining between them. The germline V gene encodes CDR1 MGHDK and CDR2 SYGVNS. Here the CDR3 DNA reads TGTGCCAGCATGGGAGGGCGGCATGGCTACACCTTC. Its protein product is CASMGGRHGYTF.

This chain links TRBV4-3 with TRBJ2-3, with TRBD2 as a possible D gene (6 bases). The CDR3 has 17 residues. Germline V CDR1 and CDR2: LGHNA, YSLEER. V was shortened by 1 base and J by 2 bases, with 16 bases between the two germline ends. The CDR3 protein is CASSQGWSAGHTDTQYF. CDR3 nucleotide sequence: TGCGCCAGCAGCCAAGGATGGTCAGCGGGCCACACAGATACGCAGTATTTT.

The chain joins TRBV10-1 to TRBJ2-1; the match to TRBD2 covers 8 bases. CDR3 length: 16 amino acids. V gave up 8 bases and J gave up 2 bases; unmatched junction bases: 11. Germline V gene lookup returns CDR1 WNHNN and CDR2 SYGVQD (reference sequence). CDR3 sequence: CASAGKAGEPYNEQFF. The DNA for the CDR3 is TGCGCCAGCGCTGGTAAAGCGGGAGAGCCCTACAATGAGCAGTTCTTC.